This T cell receptor (beta chain) was retrieved from a study of blood T cell repertoires in COVID-19 (dated by TCRdb to 2018 to 2020). Describing the broader study: Collaborator samples came from the United States, Italy and Spain and covered acute and convalescent phases of COVID-19. The material from the prospective study consisted of cDNA or gDNA derived from T cells, B-cell-depleted T cells, or PBMCs. The dataset comprised deeply sampled blood TCRbeta repertoires from subjects exposed to, actively infected with, or recovered from COVID-19. A freely available public database, intended as a resource for researchers studying the immune response to SARS-CoV-2, is where the repertoires were released. The samples were drawn from the first 160 participants of the ongoing ImmuneRACE study and from 950 to 1,500 subjects provided by 6 global collaborators. A de-identified subject ID, COVID-19 status, age in years and sex were almost always included in the sample metadata. Where available, HLA class I and class II types were obtained from metadata supplied by the sample provider rather than from assay-based typing. General findings and caveats noted by the study authors: The quantity of clinical and demographic metadata differed by source and by participant and was supplied without curation.

Remarks on this clone: Its antigen is unknown. Per-base qualities were not stored, and no clone one base away is much larger.

Collaborating institutions collected whole blood in K2EDTA tubes following their own protocols. Collaborator samples were shipped for TCRbeta analysis as frozen whole blood, isolated PBMCs, or DNA extracted from either sample type. TCRbeta CDR3 regions were amplified from genomic DNA using the immunoSEQ Assay, a bias-controlled multiplex PCR. The paper's processing steps were these. Nucleated cell counts per sample were estimated from amplification of reference gene primers within the assay. To quantify the absolute abundance of each unique TCRbeta CDR3 rearrangement, sequence reads were collapsed and filtered. For each sample, productive Simpson clonality was calculated as the square root of Simpson's diversity index across productive rearrangements. TCRdb limited this immuneACCESS table to in-frame rearrangements with V and J called. A share of clones is missing; checked studies link under half to unresolved V genes, and the rest is unexplained. That table is the source of V, J and clone size, and D and trimming were worked out from the DNA. The sample table contains around 50,000 clones; only one count was recorded for around 90% of them. The ten largest account for roughly 19% of the sample.

Material for sequencing was peripheral blood. This receptor was identified in a man between 65 and 80 years old with active COVID-19.

The sequence in DNA is TGTGCCAGCAGCTCACAGGGAGGGGAAGAGACCCAGTACTTC. Its protein product is CASSSQGGEETQYF. This chain is built from TRBV7-9 and TRBJ2-5; perhaps TRBD2 is the D gene, with 7 bases matching. The CDR3 numbers 14 residues from cysteine through phenylalanine. Just the 42-base CDR3 DNA is kept, in frame starting at base 1. The germline V gene (reference sequence) yields SEHNR for CDR1 and FQNEAQ for CDR2. Trimming costs V 4 bases and J 3 bases, and their ends lie 12 bases apart.